The source of this T cell receptor beta chain is a study of radiation and T cells in renal cell carcinoma. Study findings and constraints: Baseline intratumoral clonotype presence is unknown without pretreatment biopsies. In blood, top tumor clones expanded by 2 weeks, shrinking by 4.

Indicated time point: blood 4 weeks post-SBRT, at nephrectomy. Noted treatment: 15 Gy SBRT to primary tumor, nephrectomy 4 weeks later. Nephrectomy followed 15 Gy stereotactic body radiation by 4 weeks. The tumor was a clear cell renal cell carcinoma. Clones were sequenced by immunoSEQ multiplex PCR, and TCRdb holds only the in-frame ones, with some missing. The data show roughly 80,000 clones, less than 90% seen once. In regard to this clone: No antigen is known for it.

This receptor was identified in a woman between 55 and 75 years old with renal cell carcinoma. The source material was blood, sampled from a patient whose treatment included radiotherapy and nephrectomy.

CDR3 sequence: CASSSPSGTEAFF. The DNA for the CDR3 is TGTGCCAGCAGTTCCCCCTCGGGAACTGAAGCTTTCTTT. V gene TRBV6-5 combines with J gene TRBJ1-1; D not certain. This CDR3 has 13 amino acids. V lost 4 bases and J lost 5, with 11 bases in between. Germline V lookup: CDR1 MNHEY, CDR2 SVGAGI.